This TCR beta chain was identified during a study of blood T cell repertoires in COVID-19. Study at large: Sources were T cells, B-cell-depleted T cells, or PBMCs; the material itself was cDNA or gDNA.

In germline, CDR1 is MNHEY, CDR2 SVGAGI. CDR3 length: 14 amino acids. The V segment lost 2 bases and the J segment 6 bases; nucleotides outside the gene matches: 5. Data came from immunoSEQ multiplex PCR; TCRdb stores just in-frame clones and leaves some out. Of a few hundred thousand clones listed, over 80% are singletons. Material: peripheral blood. This chain joins TRBV6-5 and TRBJ1-2, with 8 bases identical to TRBD1. The sequence was collected from a woman aged 40 to 50 who had recovered from COVID-19. The CDR3 loop is CASSYTGTGDGYTF. The DNA for the CDR3 is TGTGCCAGCAGTTACACCGGGACAGGTGATGGCTACACCTTC.